This TCR beta chain comes out of a study of blood T cell repertoires in COVID-19. Germline V gene sequence: CDR1 SGHKS, CDR2 YYEKEE (reference sequence). V dropped 0 bases and J dropped 0 bases, with 12 bases sitting between them. The CDR3 extends over 16 amino acids. Under the authors' procedure: Reference gene primer amplification in the assay estimated nucleated cell counts. This table comes from immunoSEQ multiplex PCR, and its TCRdb copy is limited to in-frame clones, with some not included. Clone size and the V and J calls come from that table; the DNA yielded D and trimming. The data show tens of thousands of clones, 85% seen once.

This clonotype originated in a man aged 50 to 60 with acute or convalescent COVID-19. The specimen sequenced was peripheral blood. This chain uses TRBV5-5 with TRBJ1-2; D not certain. The CDR3 reads CASSLVGGPTNYGYTF. The CDR3 nucleotides read TGTGCCAGCAGCTTGGTTGGAGGGCCCACTAACTATGGCTACACCTTC.